This entry concerns a single T cell receptor beta chain. Its antigen specificity is not known. The junction shows a germline mismatch at one end, possibly a read error. The source of the sample is a study of CD8+CD57+ T cells in acquired aplastic anemia (dated by TCRdb to between 2018 and 2020). With respect to the entire study: On average, sorted CD4+ and CD8+ cells yielded around 3.5 ug of extracted DNA, with a range of about 0.19 to 30 ug. CD8+CD57+ expansion was defined as frequency above the mean frequency observed in healthy subjects. Summary of the overall study and its limitations: CD8+ Simpson's diversity did not differ significantly between patients and healthy controls (P=0.060). Around 31 CD8+ CDR3 sequences were shared between patients and controls but appeared highly expressed in patients and within their immunodominant clones.

Genomic DNA was used as template for profiling of TCR beta VDJ combinations and CDR3 sequences. An Illumina HiSeq 2000 was the platform used for TCR repertoire sequencing. The source study handled its data this way. TRBV/TRBJ rearrangement plots, CDR3 size and DJ length profiles, and Simpson's diversity index were used to evaluate the repertoires. Whichever DNA sequence was most abundant in the deep sequencing data was defined as the immunodominant clone. CDR3 amino acid sequences were checked for sharing between subjects and were compared against published repertoires and the VDJdb database. TCRdb reran the public reads through fastp at Q25 and MiXCR, keeping productive beta chains. Each CDR3 protein appears once, grouped with its most common genes and DNA. TCRdb's processing, not the authors', yielded these V and J calls. Counted in this sample were a few hundred thousand distinct CDR3 sequences; over 25% of them appeared once. The ten largest account for roughly 0.89% of the sample.

Patients chosen for sequencing had shown expansion of CD8+CD57+ cells by flow cytometry. All patients had severe acquired aplastic anemia diagnosed by International Study of Aplastic Anemia and Agranulocytosis and Camitta criteria. Patients had received no therapy at the time of blood sampling. TCR repertoires of sorted CD4+ and CD8+ blood T cells from severe aplastic anemia patients and healthy subjects were deep-sequenced in the study. Patients were enrolled in the USA under clinicaltrials.gov protocols 00001620, 01623167, 00001397, 00071045, 00081523 and 00961064. Ficoll-Paque density gradient centrifugation was used to isolate peripheral blood mononuclear cells. CD4+ and CD8+ T cells were sorted by FACS or magnetic beads before DNA extraction. From cysteine to phenylalanine, the CDR3 is 11 amino acids long. The sequence is cut down to CDR3 DNA, 33 bases in frame from base 1. For CDR1 and CDR2, the germline V gene lists SQVTM and ANQGSEA.

The sample comprised sorted CD4+, CD8+, or CD8+CD57+ T cells (not recorded which) from PBMCs. This clonotype was sampled from a human donor with aplastic anemia. The chain links TRBV29-1 with TRBJ1-1, with no confidently assigned D gene. This receptor carries the CDR3 CWVGMNTEAFF. The DNA is TGTTGGGTGGGTATGAACACTGAAGCTTTCTTT.